This T cell receptor (beta chain) was profiled in a study of blood T cells in healthy people across ages. The study, taken as a whole, reports: A roughly linear fall in TCR beta diversity per million T cells was seen with increasing age. Both higher diversity and more naive CD4+ cells marked long-lived donors when set against aged donors.

Sample-barcoded 5' priming and a J-beta primer mix drove a second PCR of 7 to 11 cycles. From the 5' RACE reads, TCRdb called clonotypes with MiXCR, one entry per CDR3 protein. The sample carries around 650,000 distinct CDR3 sequences, about a third recorded once. This clonotype was found once. Its antigen is currently unknown. This CDR3 has 13 amino acids. V was shortened by 8 bases and J by 7 bases, with 14 bases between the two germline ends. Germline values: CDR1 MNHNY, CDR2 SVGAGI (reference sequence). Approximately 9.4 milliliters was the volume of peripheral blood drawn from each donor. The chain links TRBV6-6 to TRBJ2-2; a weak D match, TRBD1 (6 bases). The sequenced material came from blood. The receptor was isolated from a woman older than 75 in good health. CDR3 DNA: TGTGCCAGCGGCCTTTACAGGGACGGGGAGCTGTTTTTT. Translated: CASGLYRDGELFF.